The rows below give T cell receptor beta chains drawn from one sample of a study of shared clonotypes between healthy human individuals. Data came from immunoSEQ multiplex PCR; TCRdb stores just in-frame clones and leaves some out. Of over 1.4 million clones in the sample, roughly 96% were seen once. The sequencing sample was made of naive CD4+ T cells sorted from blood. Receptors originate from a man aged 25-40 years in good health. Each CDR3 is given with its conserved first and last residue. A D gene is named only where the DNA matches it firmly.

CDR3aa: CASSPRAGSTDTQYF; CDR3nt: TGTGCCAGCAGCCCCCGTGCGGGGAGCACAGATACGCAGTATTTT; v_gene: TRBV11-2; d_gene: -; j_gene: TRBJ2-3
CDR3aa: CASSVELAGYEQYF; CDR3nt: TGTGCCAGCAGCGTAGAACTAGCGGGATACGAGCAGTACTTC; v_gene: TRBV9; d_gene: TRBD2; j_gene: TRBJ2-7
CDR3aa: CASSISAGRGGKPQHF; CDR3nt: TGTGCCAGTAGTATATCCGCGGGGAGGGGAGGTAAGCCCCAGCATTTT; v_gene: TRBV19; d_gene: -; j_gene: TRBJ1-5
CDR3aa: CASSWGLAGTETQYF; CDR3nt: TGTGCCAGTAGTTGGGGACTAGCGGGAACAGAGACCCAGTACTTC; v_gene: TRBV19; d_gene: TRBD2; j_gene: TRBJ2-5
CDR3aa: CAWSVAWKPGELFF; CDR3nt: TGTGCCTGGAGTGTGGCCTGGAAACCCGGGGAGCTGTTTTTT; v_gene: TRBV30; d_gene: -; j_gene: TRBJ2-2
CDR3aa: CASSLFGTGVNEQYF; CDR3nt: TGTGCCAGTAGTCTCTTCGGGACAGGGGTGAACGAGCAGTACTTC; v_gene: TRBV19; d_gene: TRBD1; j_gene: TRBJ2-7
CDR3aa: CSASRGTEAFF; CDR3nt: TGCAGTGCTAGTCGCGGAACTGAAGCTTTCTTT; v_gene: TRBV20-1; d_gene: -; j_gene: TRBJ1-1
CDR3aa: CASSLFHPHEAFF; CDR3nt: TGTGCCAGCAGTCTCTTTCACCCCCATGAAGCTTTCTTT; v_gene: TRBV28; d_gene: -; j_gene: TRBJ1-1
CDR3aa: CASATTAGRDARQYF; CDR3nt: TGTGCCAGCGCGACCACGGCGGGACGGGACGCTAGGCAGTACTTC; v_gene: TRBV11-2; d_gene: -; j_gene: TRBJ2-7
CDR3aa: CASSSRRERTAYEQYF; CDR3nt: TGTGCCAGCAGTTCGCGGCGAGAAAGGACAGCCTACGAGCAGTACTTC; v_gene: TRBV27; d_gene: -; j_gene: TRBJ2-7
CDR3aa: CASSFDMRNTIYF; CDR3nt: TGTGCCAGCAGCTTCGACATGAGAAACACCATATATTTT; v_gene: TRBV5-5; d_gene: -; j_gene: TRBJ1-3
CDR3aa: CASSEYLRGLGANVLTF; CDR3nt: TGTGCCAGCTCAGAATATTTGCGGGGTTTAGGGGCCAACGTCCTGACTTTC; v_gene: TRBV18; d_gene: -; j_gene: TRBJ2-6
CDR3aa: CASSLLEITGELFF; CDR3nt: TGTGCCAGCAGTCTCCTCGAGATCACCGGGGAGCTGTTTTTT; v_gene: TRBV28; d_gene: -; j_gene: TRBJ2-2
CDR3aa: CASSVFLDDESEQYF; CDR3nt: TGTGCCAGCAGCGTATTTCTGGACGACGAGAGCGAGCAGTACTTC; v_gene: TRBV9; d_gene: -; j_gene: TRBJ2-7
CDR3aa: CASQAFSSYLNYGYTF; CDR3nt: TGTGCCTCCCAGGCCTTCTCGTCGTACCTTAACTATGGCTACACCTTC; v_gene: TRBV18; d_gene: -; j_gene: TRBJ1-2
CDR3aa: CAISEGAGYNQPQHF; CDR3nt: TGTGCCATCAGTGAGGGGGCGGGTTACAATCAGCCCCAGCATTTT; v_gene: TRBV10-3; d_gene: -; j_gene: TRBJ1-5
CDR3aa: CASSSTSDNEQFF; CDR3nt: TGTGCCAGCAGCTCCACTAGCGACAATGAGCAGTTCTTC; v_gene: TRBV7-3; d_gene: TRBD2; j_gene: TRBJ2-1
CDR3aa: CASSLVGTGPNYGYTF; CDR3nt: TGTGCCAGCAGCTTAGTAGGGACAGGGCCTAACTATGGCTACACCTTC; v_gene: TRBV7-2; d_gene: TRBD1; j_gene: TRBJ1-2
CDR3aa: CASSKQRQGSGELFF; CDR3nt: TGTGCCAGCAGTAAACAGAGACAGGGGTCTGGGGAGCTGTTTTTT; v_gene: TRBV6-6; d_gene: TRBD1; j_gene: TRBJ2-2
CDR3aa: CASSIATGELFF; CDR3nt: TGTGCCAGTAGTATAGCTACCGGGGAGCTGTTTTTT; v_gene: TRBV19; d_gene: -; j_gene: TRBJ2-2
CDR3aa: CASSVGTENIQYF; CDR3nt: TGTGCCAGCAGCGTAGGGACGGAAAACATTCAGTACTTC; v_gene: TRBV9; d_gene: -; j_gene: TRBJ2-4
CDR3aa: CASSDPFTDTQYF; CDR3nt: TGTGCCAGCAGTGACCCCTTCACCGATACGCAGTATTTT; v_gene: TRBV25-1; d_gene: -; j_gene: TRBJ2-3